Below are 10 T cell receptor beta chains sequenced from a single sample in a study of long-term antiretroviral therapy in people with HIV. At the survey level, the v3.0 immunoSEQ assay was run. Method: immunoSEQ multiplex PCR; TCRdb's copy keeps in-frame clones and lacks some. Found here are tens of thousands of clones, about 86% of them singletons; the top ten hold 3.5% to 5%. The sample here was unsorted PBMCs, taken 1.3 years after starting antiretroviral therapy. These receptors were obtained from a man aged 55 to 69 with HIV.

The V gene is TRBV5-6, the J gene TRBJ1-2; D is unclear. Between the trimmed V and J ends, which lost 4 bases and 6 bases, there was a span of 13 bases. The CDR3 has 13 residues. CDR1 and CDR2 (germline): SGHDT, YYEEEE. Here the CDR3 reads CASSRMAQDGYTF. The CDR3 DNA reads TGTGCCAGCAGCCGAATGGCTCAGGATGGCTACACCTTC. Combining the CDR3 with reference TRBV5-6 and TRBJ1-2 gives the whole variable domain DAGVTQSPTHLIKTRGQQVTLRCSPKSGHDTVSWYQQALGQGPQFIFQYYEEEERQRGNFPDRFSGHQFPNYSSELNVNALLLGDSALYLCASSRMAQDGYTFGSGTRLTVV.

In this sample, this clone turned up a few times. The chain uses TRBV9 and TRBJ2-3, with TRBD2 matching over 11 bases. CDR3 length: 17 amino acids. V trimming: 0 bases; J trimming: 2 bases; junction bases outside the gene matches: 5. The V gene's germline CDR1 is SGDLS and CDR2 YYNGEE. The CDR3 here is CASSVAVAGGNTDTQYF. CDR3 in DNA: TGTGCCAGCAGCGTAGCTGTAGCGGGAGGGAACACAGATACGCAGTATTTT. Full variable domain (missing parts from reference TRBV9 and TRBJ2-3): DSGVTQTPKHLITATGQRVTLRCSPRSGDLSVYWYQQSLDQGLQFLIQYYNGEERAKGNILERFSAQQFPDLHSELNLSSLELGDSALYFCASSVAVAGGNTDTQYFGPGTRLTVL.

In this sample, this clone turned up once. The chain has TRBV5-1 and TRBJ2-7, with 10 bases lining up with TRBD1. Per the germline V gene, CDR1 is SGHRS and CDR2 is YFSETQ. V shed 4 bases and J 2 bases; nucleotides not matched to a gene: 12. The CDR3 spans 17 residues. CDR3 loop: CASSPKPQGQGTYEQYF. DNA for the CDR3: TGCGCCAGCAGCCCCAAGCCCCAGGGACAGGGGACCTACGAGCAGTACTTC.

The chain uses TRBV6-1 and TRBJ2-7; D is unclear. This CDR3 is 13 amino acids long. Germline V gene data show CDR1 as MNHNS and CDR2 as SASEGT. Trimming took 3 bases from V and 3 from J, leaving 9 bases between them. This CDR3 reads CASSDALIYEQYF. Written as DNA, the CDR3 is TGTGCCAGCAGTGACGCACTTATCTACGAGCAGTACTTC.

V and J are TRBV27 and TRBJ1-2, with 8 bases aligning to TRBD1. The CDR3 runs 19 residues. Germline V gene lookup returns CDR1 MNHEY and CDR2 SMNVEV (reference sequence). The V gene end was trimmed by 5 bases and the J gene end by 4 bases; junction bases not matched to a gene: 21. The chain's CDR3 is CASSALGLGGQGITYGYTF. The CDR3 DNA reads TGTGCCAGCAGTGCTCTGGGTCTTGGAGGACAGGGAATTACCTATGGCTACACCTTC.

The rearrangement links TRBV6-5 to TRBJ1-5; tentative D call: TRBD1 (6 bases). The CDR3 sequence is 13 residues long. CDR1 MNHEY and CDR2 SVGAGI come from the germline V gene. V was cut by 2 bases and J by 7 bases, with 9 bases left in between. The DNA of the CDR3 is TGTGCCAGCAGTTACGCACAGGGACAGCCCCAGCATTTT. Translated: CASSYAQGQPQHF.

The CDR3 coding sequence is TGTGCCAGCAGCAGATTTGGAGGCTACAATGAGCAGTTCTTC. This translates into CASSRFGGYNEQFF. V usage is TRBV5-6 and J usage is TRBJ2-1; D is possibly TRBD2 (5 bases). CDR3 size: 14 residues. The V gene lost 4 bases and the J gene lost 3 bases, with 11 bases spanning the gap. CDR1 and CDR2 (germline): SGHDT, YYEEEE.

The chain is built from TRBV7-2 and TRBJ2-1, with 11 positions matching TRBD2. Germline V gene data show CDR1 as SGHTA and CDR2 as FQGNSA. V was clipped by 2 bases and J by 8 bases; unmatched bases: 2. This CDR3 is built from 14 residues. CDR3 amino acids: CASSLSSGGYEQFF. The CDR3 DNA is TGTGCCAGCAGCTTATCTAGCGGGGGGTATGAGCAGTTCTTC.

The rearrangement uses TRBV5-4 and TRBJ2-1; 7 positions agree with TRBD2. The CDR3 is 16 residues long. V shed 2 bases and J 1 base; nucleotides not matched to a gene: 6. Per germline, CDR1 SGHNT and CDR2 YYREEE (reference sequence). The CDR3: CASSFSGGSSYNEQFF. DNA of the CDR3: TGTGCCAGCAGCTTTTCGGGCGGGAGTTCCTACAATGAGCAGTTCTTC.

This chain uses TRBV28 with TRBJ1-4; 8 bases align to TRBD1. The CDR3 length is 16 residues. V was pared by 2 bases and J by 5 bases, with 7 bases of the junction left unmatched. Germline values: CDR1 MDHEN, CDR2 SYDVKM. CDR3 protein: CASSLGGQGENEKLFF. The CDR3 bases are TGTGCCAGCAGTTTAGGAGGACAGGGAGAAAATGAAAAACTGTTTTTT.